This T cell receptor beta chain derives from a study of lymphopenia after photon versus proton radiotherapy (dated 2019 in TCRdb). Notes on the research overall: The immunological effects of photon versus proton radiation therapy were compared in patients with gastrointestinal tumors who developed high-grade lymphopenia. The approximately 20 patients in the cohort had gastrointestinal tumors, were treated with either photon or proton therapy, and subsequently developed lymphopenia. The goal of the study was to describe how the two radiation modalities differ in their effects on the immune system. Overall results and qualifications from the work: After the lymphocyte count nadir, oligoclonal expansion, especially of CD8+ Temra cells, was observed in photon-treated repertoires, and the drop in diversity was driven by this expansion. Proton-treated patients stayed relatively stable during treatment, while photon-treated patients lost naive T cells and TCR diversity and gained effector/memory populations. The survival association was examined only in patients who died, and the authors described better survival with proton therapy as a possibility, not as a demonstrated result. Across the cohort, among patients who died, a greater drop in TCR diversity after the nadir was inversely correlated with overall survival time.

CDR1 SGHTA and CDR2 FQGNSA were looked up in the germline V gene. From cysteine to phenylalanine, the CDR3 is 15 amino acids long. The read is trimmed to its CDR3 DNA, 45 bases read in frame from base 1. V and J are truncated by 1 base and 7 bases respectively, leaving an intervening sequence of 14 bases. In its sample, this clone was seen a few times. Its antigen specificity is not known. Base qualities are not recorded, but no much larger clone differs from it by a single base. Library generation was performed with the immunoSEQ multiplex PCR assay. Deep sequencing of rearranged TCR beta loci, alongside multiparametric flow cytometry, was used to profile T cell repertoires. TCRdb re-hosts the immuneACCESS table, in-frame sequences only. Its copies lack some clones; in the studies checked, an unresolved V gene accounts for under half of them, and the cause for the rest is not known. This sample gives 65,000 to 75,000 clones in total; about 87% of them show up just once. In total, the top ten clones hold 10% to 14% of the sample.

The sample here was peripheral blood, taken from a patient treated with proton-based radiotherapy. In this chain, TRBV7-2 is recombined with TRBJ2-4, with no confidently assigned D gene. This clonotype originated in an elderly man with esophageal cancer. The CDR3 here reads CASSLGSQSQNIQYF. The nucleotide sequence reads TGTGCCAGCAGCTTAGGTTCCCAGTCTCAGAACATTCAGTACTTC.